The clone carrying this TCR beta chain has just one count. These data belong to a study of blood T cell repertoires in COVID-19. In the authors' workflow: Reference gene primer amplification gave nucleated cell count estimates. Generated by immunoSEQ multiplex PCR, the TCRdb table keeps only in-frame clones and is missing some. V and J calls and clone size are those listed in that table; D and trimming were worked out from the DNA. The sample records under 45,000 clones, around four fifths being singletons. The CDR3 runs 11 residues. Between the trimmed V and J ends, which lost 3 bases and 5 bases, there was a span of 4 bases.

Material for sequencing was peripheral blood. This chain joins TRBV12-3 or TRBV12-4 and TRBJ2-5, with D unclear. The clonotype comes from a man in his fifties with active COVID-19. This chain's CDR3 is CASSLEETQYF. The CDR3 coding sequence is TGTGCCAGCAGTTTGGAGGAGACCCAGTACTTC.